The 13 T cell receptor beta chains below all came from one sample that was sequenced in a study of control samples from healthy donors and cancer patients. Method: immunoSEQ multiplex PCR; TCRdb's copy keeps in-frame clones and lacks some. This table has around 170,000 clones, 88% appearing once. Sequenced material: blood. The receptors originated from a young woman in good health.

Notes on this clone: The sample contains more than one DNA sequence encoding this CDR3. The chain couples TRBV7-9 to TRBJ2-2; D gene unclear. Trimming shortened V by 5 bases and J by 6 bases, and 10 bases separated the two germline ends. Germline V lookup: CDR1 SEHNR, CDR2 FQNEAQ (reference sequence). The CDR3 runs to 13 residues. Here the CDR3 DNA reads TGTGCCAGCAGCAGAATCGCCGCCGGGGAGCTGTTTTTT. This translates into CASSRIAAGELFF. The full variable domain, rest sourced from reference TRBV7-9 and TRBJ2-2, is DTGVSQNPRHKITKRGQNVTFRCDPISEHNRLYWYRQTLGQGPEFLTYFQNEAQLEKSRLLSDRFSAERPKGSFSTLEIQRTEQGDSAMYLCASSRIAAGELFFGEGSRLTVL.

The V gene is TRBV28, the J gene TRBJ1-6, with D possibly matching TRBD1 (6 bases). This CDR3 comprises 14 residues. Trimming pared 5 bases from V and 8 bases from J, leaving 13 bases between. The germline CDR1 and CDR2 sequences are MDHEN and SYDVKM. The CDR3 sequence: CASSPTGTDSPLHF. CDR3 in DNA: TGTGCCAGCAGTCCCACAGGGACCGATTCACCCCTCCACTTT.

V is TRBV15 and J is TRBJ2-5; possible D gene TRBD1, 6 bases. This CDR3 comprises 11 residues. The V end lost 4 bases, the J end lost 7 bases, and 7 bases lay between the germline ends. Germline V gene lookup returns CDR1 LNHNV and CDR2 YYDKDF (reference sequence). The CDR3 DNA follows: TGTGCCACCAGCACCAGGGGGACCCAGTACTTC. It is translated as CATSTRGTQYF. The entire variable domain, with the rest obtained from reference TRBV15 and TRBJ2-5, is as follows: DAMVIQNPRYQVTQFGKPVTLSCSQTLNHNVMYWYQQKSSQAPKLLFHYYDKDFNNEADTPDNFQSRRPNTSFCFLDIRSPGLGDTAMYLCATSTRGTQYFGPGTRLLVL.

DNA for the CDR3: TGTGCTAGGGAAGAAGATGAGCAGTTCTTC. Protein: CAREEDEQFF. This chain joins TRBV12-5 and TRBJ2-1; D call uncertain. Trimming stripped 9 bases from V and 8 bases from J, with 8 bases between. This CDR3 comprises 10 residues. Germline V CDR1 and CDR2: LGHNT, FRNRAP.

The V and J genes are TRBV9 and TRBJ1-6; D is ambiguous. Germline CDR1 is SGDLS and CDR2 is YYNGEE. Trimming pared 0 bases from V and 10 bases from J, leaving 8 bases between. The CDR3 has 13 amino acids. The CDR3 loop reads CASSVDARSPLHF. In nucleotides, the CDR3 is TGTGCCAGCAGCGTAGATGCGCGGTCACCCCTCCACTTT.

This chain uses TRBV5-1 with TRBJ2-3, with TRBD2 matching over 7 bases. Germline trimming cut 0 bases from V and 3 bases from J; bases unmatched to any gene: 10. The germline CDR1 and CDR2 sequences are SGHRS and YFSETQ. CDR3 length: 17 residues. The CDR3 region has the DNA TGCGCCAGCAGCTTGGCGGTAGGGAAGCGGGGAACAGATACGCAGTATTTT. Translating gives CASSLAVGKRGTDTQYF.

CDR3 in DNA: TGTGCCACCAGTGAAGGCTACGAGCAGTACTTC. Translation gives CATSEGYEQYF. The rearrangement links TRBV24-1 to TRBJ2-7, with D unresolved. CDR3 length: 11 residues. V shed 4 bases and J shed 3 bases, with 3 bases lying between them. Germline V lookup: CDR1 KGHDR, CDR2 SFDVKD.

This clone occurred a few times. The chain employs TRBV6-2 or TRBV6-3 and TRBJ1-5; 9 bases map to TRBD1. V gave up 6 bases and J gave up 5 bases; unmatched junction bases: 5. The V gene's germline CDR1 is MNHEY and CDR2 SVGEGT. CDR3 size: 14 residues. CDR3 coding DNA: TGTGCCAGCAGCCCCGGGACAGGGCATCAGCCCCAGCATTTT. It specifies CASSPGTGHQPQHF.

The J gene is TRBJ1-5, the V gene TRBV5-6, with TRBD1 as a possible D gene (5 bases). V dropped 0 bases and J dropped 7 bases, with 11 bases sitting between them. CDR3 length: 14 residues. From germline, CDR1 is SGHDT and CDR2 YYEEEE. CDR3 DNA: TGTGCCAGCAGCTTGGGGCAGGGAGCCCAGCCCCAGCATTTT. It specifies CASSLGQGAQPQHF.

The rearrangement uses TRBV20-1 and TRBJ2-7, with D possibly being TRBD1 or TRBD2 (5 bases each). CDR1 is DFQATT, CDR2 SNEGSKA, per germline (reference sequence). This CDR3 has 11 amino acids. Trimming took 4 bases from V and 6 from J, leaving 10 bases between them. In nucleotides, the CDR3 is TGCAGTGCTAAGATGGGGACCGAGCAGTACGTC. Residues: CSAKMGTEQYV.

Comment on this clone: Within the sample, other DNA sequences also encode this same CDR3. V and J are TRBV3-1 (or the pseudogene TRBV3-2) and TRBJ1-2; the D gene is possibly TRBD1 (5 bases). CDR1 and CDR2 (germline): LGHDT, YNNKEL (reference sequence). V lost 1 base, J lost 8 bases, and 8 bases lay in between. There are 12 residues in the CDR3. In DNA form, the CDR3 reads TGTGCCAGCAGCCAAGGGTGGGGGGGCTACACCTTC. This sequence encodes CASSQGWGGYTF.

This chain uses TRBV9 with TRBJ2-2, with D tentatively TRBD2 (6 bases). Trimming removed 0 bases from V and 4 bases from J, with 7 bases in between. Germline values: CDR1 SGDLS, CDR2 YYNGEE. The CDR3 consists of 14 residues. CDR3 nucleotide sequence: TGTGCCAGCAGCGTAGACGGGAGCACCGGGGAGCTGTTTTTT. Translated, it gives CASSVDGSTGELFF.

This clone came up a few times. This chain uses TRBV4-1 with TRBJ2-7, with TRBD2 identical over 8 bases. V lost 4 bases, J lost 6 bases, and 2 bases stayed unmatched. Germline CDR1 reads MGHRA; CDR2 reads YSYEKL. The CDR3 runs to 12 residues. The DNA of the CDR3 is TGCGCCAGCAGCCTCGGGACTAGCGAGCAGTACTTC. This gives the protein CASSLGTSEQYF.